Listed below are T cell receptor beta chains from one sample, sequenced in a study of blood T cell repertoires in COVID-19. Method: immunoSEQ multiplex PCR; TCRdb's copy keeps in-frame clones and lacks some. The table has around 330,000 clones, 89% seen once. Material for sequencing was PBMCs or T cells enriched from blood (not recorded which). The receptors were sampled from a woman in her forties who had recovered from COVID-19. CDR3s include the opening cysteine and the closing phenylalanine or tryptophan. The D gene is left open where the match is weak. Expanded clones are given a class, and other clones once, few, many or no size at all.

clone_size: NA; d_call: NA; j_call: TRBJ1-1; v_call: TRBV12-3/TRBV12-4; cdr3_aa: CASSPNRAEAFF; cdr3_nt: TGTGCCAGCAGCCCTAACAGGGCTGAAGCTTTCTTT
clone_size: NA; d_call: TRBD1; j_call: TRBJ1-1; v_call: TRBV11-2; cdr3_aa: CASSLGTGVLNTEAFF; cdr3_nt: TGTGCCAGCAGCTTAGGGACAGGGGTCTTGAACACTGAAGCTTTCTTT
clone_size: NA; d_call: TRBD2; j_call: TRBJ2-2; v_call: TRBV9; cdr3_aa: CASSVVSGGVTGELFF; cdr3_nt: TGTGCCAGCAGCGTAGTCAGCGGGGGAGTTACCGGGGAGCTGTTTTTT
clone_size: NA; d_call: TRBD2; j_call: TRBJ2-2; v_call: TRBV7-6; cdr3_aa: CASSPRIAGGRGTGELFF; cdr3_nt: TGTGCCAGCAGCCCACGGATAGCGGGGGGCCGGGGCACCGGGGAGCTGTTTTTT
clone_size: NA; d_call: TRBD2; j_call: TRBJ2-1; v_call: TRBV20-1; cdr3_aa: CSATGLAGHFF; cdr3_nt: TGCAGTGCTACAGGACTAGCGGGACACTTCTTC
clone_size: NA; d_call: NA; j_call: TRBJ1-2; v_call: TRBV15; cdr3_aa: CATSRAREGYGYTF; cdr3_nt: TGTGCCACCAGCAGAGCTAGGGAGGGCTATGGCTACACCTTC
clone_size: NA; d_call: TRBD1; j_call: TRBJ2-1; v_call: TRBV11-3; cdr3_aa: CASSPGDRDFNEQFF; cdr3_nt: TGTGCCAGCAGCCCGGGGGACAGGGATTTCAATGAGCAGTTCTTC
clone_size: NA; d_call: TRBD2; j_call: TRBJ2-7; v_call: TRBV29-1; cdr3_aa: CSVLAGPYEQYF; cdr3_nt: TGCAGCGTGCTAGCGGGCCCCTACGAGCAGTACTTC
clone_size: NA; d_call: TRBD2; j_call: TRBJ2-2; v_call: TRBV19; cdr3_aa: CASSISSSLAGYTGELFF; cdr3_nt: TGTGCCAGTAGTATCTCCTCCAGCTTAGCGGGGTACACCGGGGAGCTGTTTTTT
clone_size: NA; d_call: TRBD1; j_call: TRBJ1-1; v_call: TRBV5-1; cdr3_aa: CASSSTGQTNTEAFF; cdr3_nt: TGCGCCAGCAGCTCCACGGGACAGACGAACACTGAAGCTTTCTTT
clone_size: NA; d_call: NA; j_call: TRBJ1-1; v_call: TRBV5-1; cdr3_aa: CASSFDIYEAPNTEAFF; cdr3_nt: TGCGCCAGCAGCTTCGATATCTATGAGGCCCCGAACACTGAAGCTTTCTTT
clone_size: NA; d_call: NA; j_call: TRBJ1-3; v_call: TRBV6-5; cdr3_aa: CASSSTGGNTIYF; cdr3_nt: TGTGCCAGCAGTTCTACAGGGGGAAACACCATATATTTT
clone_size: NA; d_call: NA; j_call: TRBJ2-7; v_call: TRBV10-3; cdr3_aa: CAITPKDSYEQYF; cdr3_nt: TGTGCCATCACCCCCAAGGACAGCTACGAGCAGTACTTC
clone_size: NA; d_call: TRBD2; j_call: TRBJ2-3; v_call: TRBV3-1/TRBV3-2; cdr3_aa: CASSPRTSGAGDTQYF; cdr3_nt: TGTGCCAGCAGCCCCCGGACTAGCGGGGCGGGAGATACGCAGTATTTT
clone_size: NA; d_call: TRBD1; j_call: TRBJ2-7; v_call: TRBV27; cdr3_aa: CASSPGTGDYEQYF; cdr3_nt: TGTGCCAGCAGCCCCGGGACAGGGGACTACGAGCAGTACTTC
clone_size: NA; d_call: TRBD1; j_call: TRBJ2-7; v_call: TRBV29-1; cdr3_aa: CSVARTGSGEQYF; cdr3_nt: TGCAGCGTTGCCCGGACAGGGTCGGGGGAGCAGTACTTC
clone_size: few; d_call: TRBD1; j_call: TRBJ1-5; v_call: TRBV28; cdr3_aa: CASSLDRYQPQHF; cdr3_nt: TGTGCCAGCAGTTTGGACAGGTATCAGCCCCAGCATTTT
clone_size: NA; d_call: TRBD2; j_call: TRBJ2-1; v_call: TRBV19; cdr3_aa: CASSTQAPTSGSYNEQFF; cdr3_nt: TGTGCCAGTAGTACCCAAGCCCCTACTAGCGGCTCCTACAATGAGCAGTTCTTC
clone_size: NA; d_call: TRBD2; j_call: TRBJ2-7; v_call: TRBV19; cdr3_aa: CASSLAGYGVEQYF; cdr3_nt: TGTGCCAGTAGCCTAGCGGGGTATGGAGTAGAGCAGTACTTC